The source of this T cell receptor beta chain is a study of shared clonotypes between healthy human individuals. The CDR3 has 18 amino acids. Germline CDR1 reads KGHSH; CDR2 reads LQKENI. The V end was cut by 4 bases, the J end by 2 bases, with 24 bases between. The table came from immunoSEQ multiplex PCR; TCRdb's copy has only in-frame clones and leaves some out. The table lists some 2,500,000 clones, approximately 94% of them singletons. Sequences were obtained from naive CD4+ T cells from PBMCs. As to subset: CD45RA+ positively selected. The V gene is TRBV18, the J gene TRBJ2-7; possible D gene TRBD2, 6 bases. The sequence was collected from a man between 18 and 29 years old in good health. Some clones in this sample may be carry-over from other donors' samples. The CDR3 region has the DNA TGTGCCAGCTCACTAACCCCCCAACTAGCTCTCCTTACCTACGAGCAGTACTTC. Protein: CASSLTPQLALLTYEQYF.